The sequence of this TCR beta chain was determined in a study of T cells in Graves' hyperthyroidism and ophthalmopathy. Study summary: At initial diagnosis, before any treatment had begun, peripheral blood was obtained.

Active moderate-to-severe ophthalmopathy, Clinical Activity Score at least 3, NOSPECS at least 4, under 3 months' duration. The PBMCs were sourced from fresh peripheral blood (about 9.7 ml). Notes on the study in general: Model predictions of ophthalmopathy came a median around 6.5 months before onset.

This clonotype was counted many times. What it binds is unknown. What was amplified from RNA transcripts were TCR beta CDR3 regions. Carried out on the TCR CDR3, a first-round RT-PCR used the HTBI primer set. Each CDR3 protein is one row after TCRdb ran MiXCR on the multiplex PCR reads. The sample shows 600,000 or so distinct CDR3 sequences, around 14% of them seen only once. The source material was blood. The sequence was obtained from a woman aged 18 to 35 with Graves' ophthalmopathy.

The CDR3 region is CASSSQGLADTQYF. DNA for the CDR3: TGTGCCAGCAGTTCCCAGGGACTAGCAGATACGCAGTATTTT. The J gene is TRBJ2-3, the V gene TRBV28; 8 nucleotides agree with TRBD2. The CDR3 is 14 amino acids. Germline CDR1 MDHEN, CDR2 SYDVKM. J gave up 4 bases and V 4 bases, and 4 bases lay outside the gene matches.